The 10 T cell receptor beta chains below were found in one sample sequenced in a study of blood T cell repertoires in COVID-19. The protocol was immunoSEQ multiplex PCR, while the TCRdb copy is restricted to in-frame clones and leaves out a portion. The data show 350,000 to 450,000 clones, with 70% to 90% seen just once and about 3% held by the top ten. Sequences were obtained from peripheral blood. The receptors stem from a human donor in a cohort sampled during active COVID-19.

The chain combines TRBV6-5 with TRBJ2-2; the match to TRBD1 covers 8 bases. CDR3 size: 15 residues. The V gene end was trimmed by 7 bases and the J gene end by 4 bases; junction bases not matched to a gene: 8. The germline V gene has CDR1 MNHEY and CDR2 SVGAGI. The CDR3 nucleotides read TGTGCCAGCATCTCGGACAGGGCCAGCACCGGGGAGCTGTTTTTT. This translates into CASISDRASTGELFF.

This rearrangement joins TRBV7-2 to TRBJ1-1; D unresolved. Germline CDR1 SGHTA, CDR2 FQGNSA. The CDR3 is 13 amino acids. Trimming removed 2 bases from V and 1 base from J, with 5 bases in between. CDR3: CASSLLRNTEAFF. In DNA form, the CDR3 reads TGTGCCAGCAGCTTACTCAGGAACACTGAAGCTTTCTTT.

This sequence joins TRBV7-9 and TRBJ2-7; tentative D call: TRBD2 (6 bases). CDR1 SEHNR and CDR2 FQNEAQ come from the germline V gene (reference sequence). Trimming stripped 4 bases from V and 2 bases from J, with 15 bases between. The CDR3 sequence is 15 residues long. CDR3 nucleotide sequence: TGTGCCAGCAGCTCTCGTGATGGGGGGACCTACGAGCAGTACTTC. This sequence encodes CASSSRDGGTYEQYF.

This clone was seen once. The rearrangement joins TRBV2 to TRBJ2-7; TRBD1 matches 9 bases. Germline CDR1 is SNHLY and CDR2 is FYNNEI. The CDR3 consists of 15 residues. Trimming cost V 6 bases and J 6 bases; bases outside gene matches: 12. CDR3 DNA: TGTGCCAGCAGCCCAAGGGGGACAGGGTTTGGCGAGCAGTACTTC. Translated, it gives CASSPRGTGFGEQYF.

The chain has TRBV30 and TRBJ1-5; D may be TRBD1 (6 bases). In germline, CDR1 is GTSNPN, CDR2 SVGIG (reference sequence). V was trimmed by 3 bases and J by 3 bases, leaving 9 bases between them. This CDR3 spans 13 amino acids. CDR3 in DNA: TGTGCCTGGAGCGGGGGGGCCAATCAGCCCCAGCATTTT. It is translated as CAWSGGANQPQHF. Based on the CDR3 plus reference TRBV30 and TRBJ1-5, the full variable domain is SQTIHQWPATLVQPVGSPLSLECTVEGTSNPNLYWYRQAAGRGLQLLFYSVGIGQISSEVPQNLSASRPQDRQFILSSKKLLLSDSGFYLCAWSGGANQPQHFGDGTRLSIL.

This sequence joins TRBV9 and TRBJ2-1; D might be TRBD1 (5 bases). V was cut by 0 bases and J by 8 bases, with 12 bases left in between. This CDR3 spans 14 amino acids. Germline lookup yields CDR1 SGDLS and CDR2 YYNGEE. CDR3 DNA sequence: TGTGCCAGCAGCGTAGACAGTTCCAGGGATGAGCAGTTCTTC. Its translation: CASSVDSSRDEQFF.

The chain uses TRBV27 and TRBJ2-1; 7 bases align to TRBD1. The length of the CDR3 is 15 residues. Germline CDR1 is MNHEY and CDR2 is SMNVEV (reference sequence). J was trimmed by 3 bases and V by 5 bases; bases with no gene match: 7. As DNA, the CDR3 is TGTGCCAGCAGTCTGCAGGGGGACGGCTACAATGAGCAGTTCTTC. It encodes CASSLQGDGYNEQFF.

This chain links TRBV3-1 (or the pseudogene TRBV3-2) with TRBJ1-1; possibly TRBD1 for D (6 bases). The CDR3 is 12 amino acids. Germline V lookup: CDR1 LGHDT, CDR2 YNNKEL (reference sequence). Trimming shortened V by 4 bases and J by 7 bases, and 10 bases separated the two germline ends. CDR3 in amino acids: CASSLGGLEAFF. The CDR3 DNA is TGTGCCAGCAGCCTGGGGGGGCTTGAAGCTTTCTTT.

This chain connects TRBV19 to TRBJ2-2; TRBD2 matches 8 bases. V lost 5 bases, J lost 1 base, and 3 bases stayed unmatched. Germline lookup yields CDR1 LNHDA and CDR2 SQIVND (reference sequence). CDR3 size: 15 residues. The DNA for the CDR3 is TGTGCCAGTAGTGTTACTAGCGGGAACACCGGGGAGCTGTTTTTT. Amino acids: CASSVTSGNTGELFF.

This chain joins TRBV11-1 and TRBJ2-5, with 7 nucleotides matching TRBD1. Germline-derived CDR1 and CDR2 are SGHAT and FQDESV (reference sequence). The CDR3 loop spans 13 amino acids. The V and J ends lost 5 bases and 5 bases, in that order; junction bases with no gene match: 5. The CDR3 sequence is CASSKKDRETQYF. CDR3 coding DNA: TGTGCCAGCAGCAAAAAGGACAGGGAGACCCAGTACTTC.